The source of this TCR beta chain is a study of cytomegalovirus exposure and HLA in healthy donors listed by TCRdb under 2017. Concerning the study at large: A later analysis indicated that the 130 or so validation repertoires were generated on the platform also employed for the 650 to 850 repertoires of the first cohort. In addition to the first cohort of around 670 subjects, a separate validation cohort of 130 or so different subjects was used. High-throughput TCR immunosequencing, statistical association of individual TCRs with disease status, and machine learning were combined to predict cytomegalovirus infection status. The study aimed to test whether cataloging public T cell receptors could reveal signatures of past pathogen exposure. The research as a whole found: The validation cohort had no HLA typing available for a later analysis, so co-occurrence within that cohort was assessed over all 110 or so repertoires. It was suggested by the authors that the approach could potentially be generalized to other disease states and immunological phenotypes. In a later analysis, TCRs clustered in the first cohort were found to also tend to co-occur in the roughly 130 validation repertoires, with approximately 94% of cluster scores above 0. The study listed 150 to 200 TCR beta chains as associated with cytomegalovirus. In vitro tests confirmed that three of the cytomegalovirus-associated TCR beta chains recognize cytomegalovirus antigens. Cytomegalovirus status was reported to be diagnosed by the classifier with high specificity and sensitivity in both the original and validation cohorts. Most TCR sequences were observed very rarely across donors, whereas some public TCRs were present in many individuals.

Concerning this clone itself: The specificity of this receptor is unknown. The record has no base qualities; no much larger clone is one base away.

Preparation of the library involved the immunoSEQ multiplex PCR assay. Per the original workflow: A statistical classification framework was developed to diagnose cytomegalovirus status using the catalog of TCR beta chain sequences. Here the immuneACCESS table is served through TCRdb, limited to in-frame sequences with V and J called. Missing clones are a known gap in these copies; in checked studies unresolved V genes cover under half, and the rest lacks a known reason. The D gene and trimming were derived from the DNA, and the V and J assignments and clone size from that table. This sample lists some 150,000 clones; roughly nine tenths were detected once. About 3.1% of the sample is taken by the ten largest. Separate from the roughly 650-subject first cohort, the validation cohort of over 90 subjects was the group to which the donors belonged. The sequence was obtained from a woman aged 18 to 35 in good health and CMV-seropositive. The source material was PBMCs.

The CDR3 amino acid sequence is: CAWTTGLTNQPQHF. The DNA reads as follows: TGTGCCTGGACCACTGGACTTACCAATCAGCCCCAGCATTTT. Recombination joined TRBV30 with TRBJ1-5; no confident D gene assignment can be made. V is shortened by 4 bases, J by 3 bases, and the region joining them spans 13 bases. The CDR3 runs 14 amino acids, cysteine and phenylalanine included. This entry keeps only the CDR3 DNA: 42 bases, framed from base 1. From a lookup of the germline V gene (reference sequence), CDR1 and CDR2 are GTSNPN and SVGIG. The CDR3, completed at both ends by the reference TRBV30 and TRBJ1-5 genes, gives the full variable domain SQTIHQWPATLVQPVGSPLSLECTVEGTSNPNLYWYRQAAGRGLQLLFYSVGIGQISSEVPQNLSASRPQDRQFILSSKKLLLSDSGFYLCAWTTGLTNQPQHFGDGTRLSIL.